This T cell receptor (beta chain) was documented in a study of metastatic and nonmetastatic thyroid tumors. On the study more broadly: Repertoire comparisons spanned blood and tumor or nodule tissue from malignant and benign thyroid patients. Study-wide results and limits: Versus benign nodules, malignant thyroid tumors reportedly had significantly higher TCR beta diversity, in blood and tumor.

Original processing methods: CDR3 differences across clinicopathological groups were used to build a distant-metastasis classifier for papillary thyroid cancer. TCRdb reanalyzed the PCR reads via MiXCR. These V and J calls originate from TCRdb's pipeline instead of the authors' own analysis. The top ten hold 9% to 15% of the sample, which has 22,000 or so clones, around a fifth seen once. Not a single patient had been given any form of treatment at any point before undergoing thyroid surgery. Germline CDR1 and CDR2: GTSNPN and SVGIG (reference sequence). The CDR3 has 14 amino acids. V was clipped by 4 bases and J by 6 bases; unmatched bases: 10. By sample fraction, this clone is medium-sized. The antigen remains unidentified. The same CDR3 arises from other DNA sequences in this sample as well.

Source material: tumor tissue. The chain couples TRBV30 to TRBJ2-7; TRBD1 aligns across 9 bases. The sequence was obtained from a female donor with papillary thyroid cancer or a benign thyroid nodule (not recorded which). Some clones in this sample may be carry-over from other donors' samples. The CDR3 DNA sequence: TGTGCCTGGACTCGGTTAACAGGGGGCGGCGAGCAGTACTTC. This codes for CAWTRLTGGGEQYF.